This T cell receptor (beta chain) was sequenced in a study of T cell repertoires in cytomegalovirus infection. TCRdb re-called the reads through MiXCR, storing one row per CDR3 protein. The data hold about 47,000 distinct CDR3 sequences, with about 20% observed a single time. The length of the CDR3 is 14 residues. The ends were cut back, 1 base at V and 3 bases at J, with 9 bases in the middle. On this clonotype: What it recognizes is unknown.

The clonotype was recovered from a human donor in good health (CMV status not recorded). Some clones in this sample may be carry-over from other donors' samples. The V gene is TRBV12-3 or TRBV12-4, the J gene TRBJ1-1; tentative D call: TRBD1 (5 bases). The material sequenced was CD8+ T cells from cultured PBMCs, taken from culture after CMV antigen stimulation. The CDR3 sequence: CASSLVGTDTEAFF. The CDR3 bases are TGTGCCAGCAGTTTAGTGGGGACGGACACTGAAGCTTTCTTT.